Each of the 9 T cell receptor beta chains below was sequenced from the same sample in a study of blood T cell repertoires in COVID-19. Produced via immunoSEQ multiplex PCR; TCRdb's table is partial and in-frame only. The table lists under 250,000 clones, roughly nine tenths of them singletons. Sequencing was carried out using peripheral blood. Every receptor here comes from a woman aged 60-75 years who had recovered from COVID-19.

This clone was picked up one time. The chain carries TRBV4-2 and TRBJ2-1; possibly TRBD1 for D (5 bases). Trimming removed 4 bases at V and 8 bases at J, with 15 bases between. CDR3 length: 14 amino acids. Germline V CDR1 and CDR2: LGHNA, YNFKEQ. The CDR3 nucleotides are TGTGCCAGCAGCCCCCGAGGAAGGGGCGATGAGCAGTTCTTC. Its translation is CASSPRGRGDEQFF.

This clone was seen a handful of times. CDR3 region: CASMAASSYEQYF. In DNA form, the CDR3 reads TGTGCCAGCATGGCGGCAAGCTCCTACGAGCAGTACTTC. V gene TRBV28 combines with J gene TRBJ2-7; D remains ambiguous. The germline gives CDR1 MDHEN, CDR2 SYDVKM. Trimming left V 7 bases short and J 0 bases short, with 10 bases between. The CDR3 length is 13 residues.

This chain links TRBV5-4 with TRBJ2-7; 13 nucleotides agree with TRBD2. The V and J ends lost 3 bases and 3 bases, in that order; junction bases with no gene match: 3. Germline-derived CDR1 and CDR2 are SGHNT and YYREEE (reference sequence). The CDR3 runs to 15 residues. The CDR3: CASSSRLAGGYEQYF. The CDR3 nucleotides are TGTGCCAGCAGCTCCAGACTAGCGGGGGGCTACGAGCAGTACTTC.

The rearrangement links TRBV19 to TRBJ2-3, with D perhaps matching TRBD2 (6 bases). Germline V gene data show CDR1 as LNHDA and CDR2 as SQIVND (reference sequence). The V end was cut by 5 bases, the J end by 2 bases, with 14 bases between. This CDR3 contains 15 residues. The CDR3 nucleotides read TGTGCCAGTAGTGGGCGGGGATACCCCACAGATACGCAGTATTTT. This gives the protein CASSGRGYPTDTQYF.

The V gene is TRBV11-2, the J gene TRBJ2-7; unclear D gene. With 3 bases removed from V and 6 bases from J, the gap between germline ends came to 6 bases. The CDR3 runs 11 residues. Germline CDR1 is SGHAT and CDR2 is FQNNGV. The CDR3 region is CASSFMREQYF. The CDR3, as DNA: TGTGCCAGCAGCTTTATGCGCGAGCAGTACTTC.

This clone was detected a few times. The CDR3 loop reads CASSPMTGGYGYTF. The CDR3 DNA is TGCGCCAGCAGCCCGATGACAGGGGGCTATGGCTACACCTTC. The rearrangement links TRBV5-1 to TRBJ1-2; TRBD1 agrees at 9 bases. Losses at the gene ends were 4 bases for V and 4 bases for J; bases not matched to a gene: 5. The CDR3 has 14 amino acids. The germline V gene encodes CDR1 SGHRS and CDR2 YFSETQ.

At least ten counts were recorded for this clone. V and J are TRBV3-1 (or the pseudogene TRBV3-2) and TRBJ2-5; 7 positions agree with TRBD1. Trimming removed 5 bases from V and 7 bases from J; junction bases left unmatched: 10. The CDR3 is 14 amino acids. Germline-derived CDR1 and CDR2 are LGHDT and YNNKEL (reference sequence). CDR3 DNA: TGTGCCAGCAGCTCGTACAGGGGCCCGGGGACCCAGTACTTC. This codes for CASSSYRGPGTQYF.

This chain uses TRBV27 with TRBJ2-7; 10 bases agree with TRBD1. The CDR3 is 15 residues long. Trimming cost V 6 bases and J 0 bases; bases outside gene matches: 5. Germline-derived CDR1 and CDR2 are MNHEY and SMNVEV (reference sequence). The CDR3 nucleotides read TGTGCCAGCAGGCCACGGACAGGGGGCTCCTACGAGCAGTACTTC. Residues: CASRPRTGGSYEQYF.

In this sample, this clone turned up once. V is TRBV19 and J is TRBJ1-2, with 12 bases lining up with TRBD1. The V gene end was trimmed by 9 bases and the J gene end by 5 bases; junction bases not matched to a gene: 13. CDR1 is LNHDA, CDR2 SQIVND, per germline (reference sequence). The CDR3 extends over 16 amino acids. CDR3 residues: CASTRGQGAVDYGYTF. The CDR3 coding sequence is TGTGCCAGCACCAGGGGACAGGGGGCTGTCGATTATGGCTACACCTTC.